This T cell receptor beta chain appears in the sequencing data of a study of cytomegalovirus exposure and HLA in healthy donors. The PCR had 60 Vbeta and 13 Jbeta primers. The table came from immunoSEQ multiplex PCR; TCRdb's copy has only in-frame clones and leaves some out. The repertoire includes approximately 150,000 clones, about 79% of them detected once, and less than 3% sits in the top ten. Study outcomes and limitations: Across donors, most TCRs were seen rarely, yet some public ones were widespread. HLA-A and HLA-B allele assignments for most subjects were reportedly predicted accurately using TCR beta sequences. A later analysis found TCR association rates differed by HLA locus, highest for DRB1 and lowest for HLA-C.

V gave up 0 bases and J gave up 1 base, with 11 bases separating them. This CDR3 region has 15 residues. Germline V gene data show CDR1 as SGDLS and CDR2 as YYNGEE. This clone was found a few times. What it binds is unknown. The chain is built from TRBV9 and TRBJ2-7; D is ambiguous. The specimen sequenced was PBMCs. The receptor was isolated from a male donor in good health and CMV-seronegative. CDR3 sequence reads: CASSVGGGGSYEQYF. As DNA, the CDR3 is TGTGCCAGCAGCGTAGGAGGTGGTGGGTCCTACGAGCAGTACTTC.